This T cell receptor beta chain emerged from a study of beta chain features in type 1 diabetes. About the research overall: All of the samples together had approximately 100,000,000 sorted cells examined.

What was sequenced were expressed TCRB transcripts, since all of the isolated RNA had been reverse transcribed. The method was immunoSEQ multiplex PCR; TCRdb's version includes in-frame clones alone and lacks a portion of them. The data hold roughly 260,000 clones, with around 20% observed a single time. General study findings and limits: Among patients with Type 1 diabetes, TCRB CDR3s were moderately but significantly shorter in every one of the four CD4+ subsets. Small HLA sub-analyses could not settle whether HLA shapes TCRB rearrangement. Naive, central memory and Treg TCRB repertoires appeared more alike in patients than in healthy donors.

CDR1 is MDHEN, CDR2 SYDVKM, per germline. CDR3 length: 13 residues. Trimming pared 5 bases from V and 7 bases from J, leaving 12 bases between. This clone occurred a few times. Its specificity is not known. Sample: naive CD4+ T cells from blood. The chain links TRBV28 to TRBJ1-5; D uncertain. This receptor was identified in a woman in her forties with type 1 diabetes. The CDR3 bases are TGTGCCAGCAGTCCCAAGACGGGACAGCCCCAGCATTTT. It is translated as CASSPKTGQPQHF.